The TCR beta chain under discussion was sequenced for a study of PD-1 blockade in classical Hodgkin lymphoma. CDR3 length: 14 residues. Per the germline V gene, CDR1 is SGHTA and CDR2 is FQGNSA. Trimming shortened V by 0 bases and J by 7 bases, and 12 bases separated the two germline ends. Clones were sequenced by immunoSEQ multiplex PCR, and TCRdb holds only the in-frame ones, with some missing. The table records fewer than 30,000 clones, roughly 80% of them present only once. Every single patient, without exception, relapsed after autologous stem cell transplantation, and brentuximab vedotin exposure varied.

Sequencing was performed on peripheral blood mononuclear cells (PBMCs), taken before the second cycle of nivolumab. The V call is TRBV7-2, the J call TRBJ1-2, with D possibly being TRBD1 (6 bases). The source of this sequence is a human donor with classical Hodgkin lymphoma. The CDR3: CASSLAGAGVGYTF. The CDR3 bases are TGTGCCAGCAGCTTAGCGGGGGCAGGGGTTGGCTACACCTTC.